These 9 T cell receptor beta chains were all obtained from the same sample, sequenced in a study of response to subunit inactivated influenza vaccine. TCRdb reanalysed the RT-PCR reads using MiXCR and keeps one entry per CDR3 protein. The table shows approximately 700,000 distinct CDR3 sequences, with roughly 13% occurring only once. The sequencing used PBMCs from blood, collected roughly 2 weeks before vaccination. These receptors were taken from a man over 45 who received an inactivated influenza vaccine.

This clonotype showed up many times. This chain joins TRBV5-1 and TRBJ2-3, with D tentatively TRBD1 (5 bases). The CDR3 sequence is 15 residues long. V was pared by 1 base and J by 0 bases, with 9 bases between. From germline, CDR1 is SGHRS and CDR2 YFSETQ. The CDR3 DNA reads TGCGCCAGCAGCTTGCAGGGTCCTAGCACAGATACGCAGTATTTT. It codes for CASSLQGPSTDTQYF.

This clonotype was recorded many times. The V call is TRBV4-3, the J call TRBJ1-2; D uncertain. The CDR3 sequence is 16 residues long. Trimming took off 0 bases at V and 1 base at J, with 12 bases between the two ends. Germline loops: CDR1 LGHNA, CDR2 YSLEER. The CDR3 loop reads CASSQENVEFNYGYTF. The CDR3 nucleotides read TGCGCCAGCAGCCAAGAAAACGTAGAATTTAACTATGGCTACACCTTC.

This clonotype occurred a few times. The chain joins TRBV6-5 to TRBJ2-1, with 11 bases fitting TRBD2. The trim removed 4 bases at V and 10 bases at J, leaving 18 bases unmatched. In germline, CDR1 is MNHEY, CDR2 SVGAGI. The CDR3 has 18 residues. This CDR3 is CASSWTFIAGGPSKEQFF. The CDR3 DNA reads TGTGCCAGCAGTTGGACCTTCATAGCGGGGGGGCCTTCAAAAGAGCAGTTCTTC.

This clonotype was counted ten times or more. The chain combines TRBV6-2 or TRBV6-3 with TRBJ2-7; 8 bases line up with TRBD2. Germline loops: CDR1 MNHEY, CDR2 SVGEGT. The CDR3 consists of 15 residues. The V segment lost 2 bases and the J segment 0 bases; nucleotides outside the gene matches: 3. DNA for the CDR3: TGTGCCAGCAGTTACGCCGGGACTAGCTCCTACGAGCAGTACTTC. It encodes CASSYAGTSSYEQYF.

The chain combines TRBV29-1 with TRBJ1-2, with D tentatively TRBD1 (5 bases). CDR3 length equals 13 residues. Germline V lookup: CDR1 SQVTM, CDR2 ANQGSEA. Deletions cut 0 bases from V and 9 bases from J, with 14 bases between. CDR3 nucleotides: TGCAGCGTTGAAGATCTGGGGCCGGTGAGCTACACCTTC. It is translated as CSVEDLGPVSYTF.

This clonotype was seen a handful of times. The chain is built from TRBV4-3 and TRBJ2-7, with 7 bases aligning to TRBD2. The CDR3 has 15 residues. Germline CDR1 and CDR2: LGHNA and YSLEER. The trim removed 1 base at V and 3 bases at J, leaving 6 bases unmatched. The CDR3: CASSQAPSGSYEQYF. CDR3 nucleotides: TGCGCCAGCAGCCAAGCCCCTAGCGGCAGCTACGAGCAGTACTTC.

There are a few counts of this clonotype. The V gene is TRBV28, the J gene TRBJ1-2; TRBD1 agrees at 8 bases. V lost 2 bases, J lost 4 bases, and 15 bases stayed unmatched. The CDR3 runs 18 residues. Germline V CDR1 and CDR2: MDHEN, SYDVKM. The CDR3 is CASSLMAGGAQGFYGYTF. In DNA form, the CDR3 reads TGTGCCAGCAGTTTAATGGCAGGGGGCGCACAAGGTTTCTATGGCTACACCTTC.

This clonotype came up a few times. The rearrangement joins TRBV5-1 to TRBJ1-1; a possible D gene is TRBD1 (6 bases). The length of the CDR3 is 15 residues. The ends were cut back, 0 bases at V and 7 bases at J, with 16 bases in the middle. Germline V CDR1 and CDR2: SGHRS, YFSETQ. This CDR3 is CASSLVGGQGGEAFF. CDR3 DNA sequence: TGCGCCAGCAGCTTGGTGGGGGGGCAGGGTGGTGAAGCTTTCTTT.

This clonotype was seen more than once but under ten times. The gene calls are TRBV12-3 or TRBV12-4 and TRBJ1-2; D remains ambiguous. The V end lost 6 bases, the J end lost 5 bases, and 19 bases lay between the germline ends. The CDR3 contains 15 residues. This CDR3 reads CASSSTLGRPYGYTF. The DNA of the CDR3 is TGTGCCAGCAGCAGTACTCTAGGACGACCTTATGGCTACACCTTC.